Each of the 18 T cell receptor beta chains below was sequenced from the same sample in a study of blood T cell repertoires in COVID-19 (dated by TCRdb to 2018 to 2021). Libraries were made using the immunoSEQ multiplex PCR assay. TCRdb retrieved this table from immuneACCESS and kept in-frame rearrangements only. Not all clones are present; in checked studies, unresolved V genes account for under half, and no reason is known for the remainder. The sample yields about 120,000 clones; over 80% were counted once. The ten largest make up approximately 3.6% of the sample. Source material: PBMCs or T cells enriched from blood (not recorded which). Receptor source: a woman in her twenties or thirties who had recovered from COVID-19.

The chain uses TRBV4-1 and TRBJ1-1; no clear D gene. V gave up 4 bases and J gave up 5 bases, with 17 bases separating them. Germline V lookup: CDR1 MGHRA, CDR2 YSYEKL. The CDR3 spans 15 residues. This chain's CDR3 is CASSRKRARGTEAFF. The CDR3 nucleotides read TGCGCCAGCAGCCGGAAGAGAGCCCGGGGTACTGAAGCTTTCTTT.

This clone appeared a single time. This CDR3 is CASMSWGGAGNQPQHF. The CDR3, as DNA: TGTGCCAGTATGTCCTGGGGGGGAGCCGGCAATCAGCCCCAGCATTTT. V is TRBV19 and J is TRBJ1-5; tentatively, D is TRBD1 (5 bases). Trimming cost V 7 bases and J 2 bases, with 18 bases left between them. Looked up from germline, CDR1 is LNHDA and CDR2 is SQIVND (reference sequence). CDR3 size: 16 residues.

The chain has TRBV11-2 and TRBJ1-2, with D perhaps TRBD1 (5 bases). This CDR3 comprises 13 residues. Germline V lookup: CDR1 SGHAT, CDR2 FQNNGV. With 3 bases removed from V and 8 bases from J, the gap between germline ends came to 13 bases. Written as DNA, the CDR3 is TGTGCCAGCAGCTTTGGGGCAGCAAAAGGCTACACCTTC. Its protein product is CASSFGAAKGYTF.

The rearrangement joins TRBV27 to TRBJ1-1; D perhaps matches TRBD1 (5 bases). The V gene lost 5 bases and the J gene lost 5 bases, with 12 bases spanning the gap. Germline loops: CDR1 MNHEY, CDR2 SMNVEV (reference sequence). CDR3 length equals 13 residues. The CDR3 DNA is TGTGCCAGCAGTCCGGGGGGGAGGACTGAAGCTTTCTTT. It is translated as CASSPGGRTEAFF.

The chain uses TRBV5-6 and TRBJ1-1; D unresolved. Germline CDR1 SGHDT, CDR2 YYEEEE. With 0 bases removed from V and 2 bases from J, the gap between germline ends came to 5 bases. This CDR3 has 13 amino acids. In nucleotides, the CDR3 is TGTGCCAGCAGCTTGGTAATCAACACTGAAGCTTTCTTT. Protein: CASSLVINTEAFF.

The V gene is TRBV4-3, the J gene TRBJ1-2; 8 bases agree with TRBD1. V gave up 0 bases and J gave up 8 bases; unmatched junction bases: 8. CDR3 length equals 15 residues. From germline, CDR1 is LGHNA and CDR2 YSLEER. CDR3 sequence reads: CASSQEIARGHGYTF. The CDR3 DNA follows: TGCGCCAGCAGCCAAGAAATAGCCAGGGGGCACGGCTACACCTTC.

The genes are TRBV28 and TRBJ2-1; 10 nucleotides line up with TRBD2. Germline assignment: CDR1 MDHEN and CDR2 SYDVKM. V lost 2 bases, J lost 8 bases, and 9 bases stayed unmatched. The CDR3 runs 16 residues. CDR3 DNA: TGTGCCAGCAGTTTAGGGGCTAGCGGGAGAGGGGATGAGCAGTTCTTC. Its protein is CASSLGASGRGDEQFF.

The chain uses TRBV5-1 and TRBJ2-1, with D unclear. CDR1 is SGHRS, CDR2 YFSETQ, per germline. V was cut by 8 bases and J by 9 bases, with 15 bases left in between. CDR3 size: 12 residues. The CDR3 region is CASRPGVGEQFF. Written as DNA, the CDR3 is TGCGCCAGTAGGCCTGGAGTAGGTGAGCAGTTCTTC.

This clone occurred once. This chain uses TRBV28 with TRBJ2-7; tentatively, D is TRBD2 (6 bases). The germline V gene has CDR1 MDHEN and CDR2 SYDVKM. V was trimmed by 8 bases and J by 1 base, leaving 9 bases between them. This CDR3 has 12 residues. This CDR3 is CASQGGSYEQYF. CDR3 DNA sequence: TGTGCCAGCCAGGGAGGTTCCTACGAGCAGTACTTC.

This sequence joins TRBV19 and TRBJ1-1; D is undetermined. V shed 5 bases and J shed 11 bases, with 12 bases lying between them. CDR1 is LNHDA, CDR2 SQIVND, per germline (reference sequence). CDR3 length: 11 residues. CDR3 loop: CASSERILAFF. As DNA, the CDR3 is TGTGCCAGTAGTGAGAGGATTTTGGCTTTCTTT.

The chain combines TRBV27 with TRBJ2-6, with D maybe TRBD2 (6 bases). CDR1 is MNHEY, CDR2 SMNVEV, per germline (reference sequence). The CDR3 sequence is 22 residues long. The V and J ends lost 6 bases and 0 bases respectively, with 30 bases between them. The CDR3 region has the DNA TGTGCCAGCAGCTCCGAGGGGCCAAAGAAGATAGCGGATAACTCTGGGGCCAACGTCCTGACTTTC. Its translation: CASSSEGPKKIADNSGANVLTF.

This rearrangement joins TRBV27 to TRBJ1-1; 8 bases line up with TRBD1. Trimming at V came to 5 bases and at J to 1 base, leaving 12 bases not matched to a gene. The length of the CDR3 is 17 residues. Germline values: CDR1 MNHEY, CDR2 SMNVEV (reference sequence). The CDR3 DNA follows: TGTGCCAGCAGTACTTTCGGACAGGGTATACGGAACACTGAAGCTTTCTTT. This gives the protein CASSTFGQGIRNTEAFF.

The CDR3 DNA reads as TGCGCCAGCAGCTTAGGGGACAGGGGACTACGGACTGGCTACACCTTC. This sequence encodes CASSLGDRGLRTGYTF. The chain uses TRBV5-1 and TRBJ1-2; 10 bases match TRBD1. The CDR3 extends over 16 amino acids. The V gene end was trimmed by 2 bases and the J gene end by 7 bases; junction bases not matched to a gene: 11. CDR1 and CDR2 from the germline V gene are SGHRS and YFSETQ. Drawing the rest from reference TRBV5-1 and TRBJ1-2, the complete variable domain is KAGVTQTPRYLIKTRGQQVTLSCSPISGHRSVSWYQQTPGQGLQFLFEYFSETQRNKGNFPGRFSGRQFSNSRSEMNVSTLELGDSALYLCASSLGDRGLRTGYTFGSGTRLTVV.

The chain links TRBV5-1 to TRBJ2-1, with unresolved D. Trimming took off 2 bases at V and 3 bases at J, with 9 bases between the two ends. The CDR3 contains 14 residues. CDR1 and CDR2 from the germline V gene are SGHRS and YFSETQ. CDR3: CASSLGSLYNEQFF. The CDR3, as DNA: TGCGCCAGCAGCTTAGGTAGCCTCTACAATGAGCAGTTCTTC.

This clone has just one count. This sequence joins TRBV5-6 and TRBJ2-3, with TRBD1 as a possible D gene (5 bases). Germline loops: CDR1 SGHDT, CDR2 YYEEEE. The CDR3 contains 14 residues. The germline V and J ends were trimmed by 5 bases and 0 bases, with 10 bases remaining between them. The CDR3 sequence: CASRARGSTDTQYF. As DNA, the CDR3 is TGTGCCAGCAGGGCTAGGGGAAGCACAGATACGCAGTATTTT.

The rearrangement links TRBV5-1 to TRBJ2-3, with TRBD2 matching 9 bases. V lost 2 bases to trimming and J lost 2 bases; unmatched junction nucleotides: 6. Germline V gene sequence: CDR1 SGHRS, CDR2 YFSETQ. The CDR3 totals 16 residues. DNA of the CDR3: TGCGCCAGCAGCTTCGGACTAGCGAACCCCACAGATACGCAGTATTTT. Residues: CASSFGLANPTDTQYF.

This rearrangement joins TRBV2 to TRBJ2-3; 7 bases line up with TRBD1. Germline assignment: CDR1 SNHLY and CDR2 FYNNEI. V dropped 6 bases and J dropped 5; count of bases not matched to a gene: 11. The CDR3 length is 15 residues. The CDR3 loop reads CASRGTVAARDTQYF. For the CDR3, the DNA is TGTGCCAGCAGAGGGACAGTTGCCGCTAGAGATACGCAGTATTTT.

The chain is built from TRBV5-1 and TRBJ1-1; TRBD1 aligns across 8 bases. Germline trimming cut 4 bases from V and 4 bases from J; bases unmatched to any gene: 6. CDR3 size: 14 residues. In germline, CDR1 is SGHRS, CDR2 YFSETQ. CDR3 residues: CASSTIDRGTEAFF. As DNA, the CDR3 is TGCGCCAGCAGCACGATAGACAGGGGCACTGAAGCTTTCTTT.